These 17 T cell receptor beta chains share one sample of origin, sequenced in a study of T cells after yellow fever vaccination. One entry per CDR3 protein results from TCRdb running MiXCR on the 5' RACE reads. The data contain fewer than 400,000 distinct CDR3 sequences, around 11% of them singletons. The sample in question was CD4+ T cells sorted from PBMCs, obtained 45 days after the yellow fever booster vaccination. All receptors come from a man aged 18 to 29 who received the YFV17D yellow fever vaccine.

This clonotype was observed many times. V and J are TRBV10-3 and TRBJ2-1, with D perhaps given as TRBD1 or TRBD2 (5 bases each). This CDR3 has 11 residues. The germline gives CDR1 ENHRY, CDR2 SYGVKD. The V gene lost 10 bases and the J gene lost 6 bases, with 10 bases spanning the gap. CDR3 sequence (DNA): TGTGCCACGGGGCTGAGCAATGAGCAGTTCTTC. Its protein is CATGLSNEQFF.

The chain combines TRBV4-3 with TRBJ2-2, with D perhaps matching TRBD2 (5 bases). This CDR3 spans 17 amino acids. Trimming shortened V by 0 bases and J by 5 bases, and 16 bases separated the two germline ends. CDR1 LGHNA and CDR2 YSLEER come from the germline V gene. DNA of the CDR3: TGCGCCAGCAGCCAAGATGGCCTACCGGGGAGTACCGGGGAGCTGTTTTTT. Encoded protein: CASSQDGLPGSTGELFF.

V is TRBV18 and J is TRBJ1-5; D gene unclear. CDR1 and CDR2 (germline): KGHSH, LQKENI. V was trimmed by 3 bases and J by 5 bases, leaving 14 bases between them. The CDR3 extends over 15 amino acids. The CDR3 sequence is CASSPRASLYQPQHF. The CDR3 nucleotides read TGTGCCAGCTCACCCCGGGCATCTCTGTATCAGCCCCAGCATTTT.

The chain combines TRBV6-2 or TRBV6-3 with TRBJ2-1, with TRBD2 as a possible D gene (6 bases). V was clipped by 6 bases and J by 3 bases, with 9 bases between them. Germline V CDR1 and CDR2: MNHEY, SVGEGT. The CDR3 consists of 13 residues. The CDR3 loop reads CASRSTSYNEQFF. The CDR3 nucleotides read TGTGCCAGCAGGTCGACTAGCTACAATGAGCAGTTCTTC.

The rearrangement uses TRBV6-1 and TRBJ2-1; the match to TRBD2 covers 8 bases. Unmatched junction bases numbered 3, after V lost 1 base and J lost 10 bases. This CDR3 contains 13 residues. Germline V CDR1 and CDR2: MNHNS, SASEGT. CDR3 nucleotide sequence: TGTGCCAGCAGTGAAGTATTAGCGGGGGAGCAGTTCTTC. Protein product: CASSEVLAGEQFF.

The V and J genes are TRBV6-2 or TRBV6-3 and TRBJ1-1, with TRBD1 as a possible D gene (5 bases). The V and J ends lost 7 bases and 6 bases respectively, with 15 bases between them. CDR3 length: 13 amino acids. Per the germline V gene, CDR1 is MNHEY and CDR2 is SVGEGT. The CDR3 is CASTPVQGSEAFF. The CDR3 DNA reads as TGTGCCAGCACCCCCGTGCAGGGCTCTGAAGCTTTCTTT.

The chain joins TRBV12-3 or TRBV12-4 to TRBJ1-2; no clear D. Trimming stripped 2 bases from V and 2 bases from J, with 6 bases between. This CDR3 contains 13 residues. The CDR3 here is CASSLHTNYGYTF. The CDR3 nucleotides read TGTGCCAGCAGTTTACACACCAACTATGGCTACACCTTC.

The CDR3 loop is CRNLVADTQYF. Here the CDR3 DNA reads TGCAGGAATCTAGTGGCGGATACGCAGTATTTT. The chain joins TRBV20-1 to TRBJ2-3; no clear D. The germline gives CDR1 DFQATT, CDR2 SNEGSKA (reference sequence). The CDR3 totals 11 residues.

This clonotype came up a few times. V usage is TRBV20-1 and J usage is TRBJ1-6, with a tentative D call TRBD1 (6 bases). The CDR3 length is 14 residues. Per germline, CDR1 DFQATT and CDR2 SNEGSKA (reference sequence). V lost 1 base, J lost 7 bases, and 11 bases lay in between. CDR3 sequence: CSARVPGDNSPLHF. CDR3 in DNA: TGCAGTGCTAGAGTCCCAGGGGACAATTCACCCCTCCACTTT.

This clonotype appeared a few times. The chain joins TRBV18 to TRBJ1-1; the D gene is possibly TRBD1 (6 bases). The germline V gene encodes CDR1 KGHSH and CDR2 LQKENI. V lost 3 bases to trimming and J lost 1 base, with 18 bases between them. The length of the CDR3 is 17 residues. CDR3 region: CASSPLGGDPRNTEAFF. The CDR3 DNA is TGTGCCAGCTCACCTTTAGGGGGGGACCCCAGGAACACTGAAGCTTTCTTT.

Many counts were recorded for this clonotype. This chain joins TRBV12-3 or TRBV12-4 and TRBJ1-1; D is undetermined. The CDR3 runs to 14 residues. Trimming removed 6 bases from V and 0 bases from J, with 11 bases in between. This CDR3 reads CASRHRRLNTEAFF. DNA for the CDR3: TGTGCCAGCAGACACCGGAGGCTGAACACTGAAGCTTTCTTT.

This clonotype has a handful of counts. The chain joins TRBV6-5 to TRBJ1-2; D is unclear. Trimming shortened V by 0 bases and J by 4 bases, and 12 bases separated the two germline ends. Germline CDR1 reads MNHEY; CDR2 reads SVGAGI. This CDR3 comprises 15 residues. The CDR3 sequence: CASSYSEGGSYGYTF. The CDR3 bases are TGTGCCAGCAGTTACTCGGAGGGTGGAAGCTATGGCTACACCTTC.

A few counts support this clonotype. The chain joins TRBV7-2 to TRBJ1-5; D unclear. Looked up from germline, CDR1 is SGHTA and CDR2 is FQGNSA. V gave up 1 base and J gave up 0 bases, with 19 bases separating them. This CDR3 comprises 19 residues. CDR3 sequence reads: CASSLVFNTRRHSNQPQHF. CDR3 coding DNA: TGTGCCAGCAGCTTAGTATTCAACACCCGGAGACATAGCAATCAGCCCCAGCATTTT. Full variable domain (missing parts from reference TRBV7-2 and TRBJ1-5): GAGVSQSPSNKVTEKGKDVELRCDPISGHTALYWYRQSLGQGLEFLIYFQGNSAPDKSGLPSDRFSAERTGGSVSTLTIQRTQQEDSAVYLCASSLVFNTRRHSNQPQHFGDGTRLSIL.

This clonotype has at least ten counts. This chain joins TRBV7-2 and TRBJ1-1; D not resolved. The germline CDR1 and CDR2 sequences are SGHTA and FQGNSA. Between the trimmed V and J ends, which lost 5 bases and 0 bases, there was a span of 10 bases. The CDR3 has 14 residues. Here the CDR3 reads CASSPFGLNTEAFF. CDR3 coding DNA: TGTGCCAGCAGCCCCTTCGGCTTGAACACTGAAGCTTTCTTT.

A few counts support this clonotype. This CDR3 reads CAIRVDLSGNTIYF. The CDR3 nucleotides are TGTGCCATCAGGGTGGATCTGTCTGGAAACACCATATATTTT. V usage is TRBV10-3 and J usage is TRBJ1-3; D not resolved. Trimming removed 6 bases at V and 1 base at J, with 10 bases between. The germline V gene has CDR1 ENHRY and CDR2 SYGVKD. The CDR3 spans 14 residues.

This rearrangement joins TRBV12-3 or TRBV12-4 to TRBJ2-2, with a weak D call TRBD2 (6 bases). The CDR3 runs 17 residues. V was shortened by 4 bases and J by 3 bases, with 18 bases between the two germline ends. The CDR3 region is CASSYWPGGPHTGELFF. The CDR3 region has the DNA TGTGCCAGCAGTTACTGGCCCGGGGGACCTCACACCGGGGAGCTGTTTTTT.

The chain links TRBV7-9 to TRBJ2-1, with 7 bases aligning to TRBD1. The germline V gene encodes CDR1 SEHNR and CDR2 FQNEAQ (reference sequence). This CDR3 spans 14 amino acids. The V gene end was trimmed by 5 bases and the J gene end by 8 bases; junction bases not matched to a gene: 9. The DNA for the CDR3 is TGTGCCAGCAGCCAGGGACAGAGTTTCTATGAGCAGTTCTTC. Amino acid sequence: CASSQGQSFYEQFF.